This note documents a single TCR beta chain sequence. This table comes from immunoSEQ multiplex PCR, and its TCRdb copy is limited to in-frame clones, with some not included. The data contain nearly 60,000 clones, 70% to 90% of them seen just once; the ten biggest clones take up 4% to 5.5%. The sample is drawn from a study of blood T cell repertoires in COVID-19. Germline CDR1 reads LGHDT; CDR2 reads YNNKEL (reference sequence). Trimming left V 4 bases short and J 4 bases short, with 13 bases between. CDR3 length: 14 amino acids. The sample consisted of peripheral blood. The V and J genes are TRBV3-1 (or the pseudogene TRBV3-2) and TRBJ1-2; tentative D call: TRBD1 (6 bases). The TCR originated in a man aged 40-55 years with active COVID-19. CDR3 protein: CASSPRGLPYGYTF. The CDR3 bases are TGTGCCAGCAGCCCCAGGGGTCTCCCCTATGGCTACACCTTC.